The sequence of this TCR beta chain was determined in a study of blood T cell repertoires in COVID-19. Background on the study: Acute-phase and convalescent COVID-19 samples originated in the United States, Italy and Spain. Sample material is recorded as cDNA or gDNA derived from T cells, B-cell-depleted T cells, or PBMCs.

Trimming removed 0 bases at V and 5 bases at J, with 5 bases between. The CDR3 loop spans 14 amino acids. Germline loops: CDR1 LNHDA, CDR2 SQIVND (reference sequence). Per the study methods: It was from reference gene primer amplification that nucleated cell counts were estimated. Clones were sequenced by immunoSEQ multiplex PCR, and TCRdb holds only the in-frame ones, with some missing. For V, J and clone size, that table is used; D and trimming come from the DNA. The sample holds 110,000 to 150,000 clones, about 82% seen once. The source material was peripheral blood. This chain connects TRBV19 to TRBJ1-6; unclear D gene. The sequence came from a man aged 50 or older with acute or convalescent COVID-19. This CDR3 is CASSIDRDNSPLHF. CDR3 bases: TGTGCCAGTAGTATAGATCGTGATAATTCACCCCTCCACTTT.